The clone carrying this T cell receptor beta chain has a count of ten or more. Its matching antigen is unknown. TCRdb recomputed calls from the RT-PCR reads with MiXCR, one row per CDR3 protein. The sample has 500,000 to 550,000 distinct CDR3 sequences, roughly 7.9% seen once; the top ten hold roughly 14%. Trimming took 1 base from V and 4 from J, leaving 13 bases between them. Germline CDR1 is MNHEY and CDR2 is SVGAGI. The length of the CDR3 is 16 residues. The sample originates from a study of response to subunit inactivated influenza vaccine. Study-wide results and caveats: A suggestion made by the authors is that each seasonal influenza vaccination recruits few new T cells.

The clonotype originates from a man in his fifties or sixties who received an inactivated influenza vaccine. The input for sequencing was PBMCs from blood, taken less than 30 months after vaccination. The J gene is TRBJ1-4, the V gene TRBV6-5; TRBD1 might be the D (5 bases). CDR3 bases: TGTGCCAGCAGTTACTGGTCGGGACGCGGTAATGAAAAACTGTTTTTT. Protein sequence: CASSYWSGRGNEKLFF.